Shown below are 30 T cell receptor beta chains from a single sample sequenced in a study of blood T cell repertoires in COVID-19. Assay used: immunoSEQ multiplex PCR; TCRdb lists only in-frame clones, some missing. Among 250,000 to 350,000 clones, roughly 85% were seen once, and the ten largest hold roughly 4%. The sequenced material came from PBMCs or T cells enriched from blood (not recorded which). Receptor source: a woman in her 30s who had recovered from COVID-19.

This chain uses TRBV27 with TRBJ1-6; TRBD1 matches at 11 bases. The V gene end was trimmed by 5 bases and the J gene end by 7 bases; junction bases not matched to a gene: 13. Germline CDR1 is MNHEY and CDR2 is SMNVEV (reference sequence). The CDR3 extends over 18 amino acids. The CDR3 sequence is CASSPRTGGFQVNSPLHF. For the CDR3, the DNA is TGTGCCAGCAGTCCCAGGACAGGGGGCTTTCAAGTCAATTCACCCCTCCACTTT.

The V call is TRBV28, the J call TRBJ1-3; weak D call: TRBD1 (6 bases). Germline values: CDR1 MDHEN, CDR2 SYDVKM. The CDR3 has 17 amino acids. The ends were cut back, 5 bases at V and 0 bases at J, with 17 bases in the middle. The CDR3 DNA follows: TGTGCCAGCAGTCCACCTCTGGACAGCTTCTCTGGAAACACCATATATTTT. It yields the protein CASSPPLDSFSGNTIYF. The whole variable domain, remainder taken from reference TRBV28 and TRBJ1-3, is DVKVTQSSRYLVKRTGEKVFLECVQDMDHENMFWYRQDPGLGLRLIYFSYDVKMKEKGDIPEGYSVSREKKERFSLILESASTNQTSMYLCASSPPLDSFSGNTIYFGEGSWLTVV.

With regard to this clone: The sample has other DNA sequences that encode this CDR3 too. The chain combines TRBV7-9 with TRBJ2-1; D is possibly TRBD2 (6 bases). Germline V gene lookup returns CDR1 SEHNR and CDR2 FQNEAQ (reference sequence). This CDR3 has 15 residues. V was trimmed by 5 bases and J by 8 bases, leaving 19 bases between them. CDR3 nucleotides: TGTGCCAGCAGCACTCCGTCGCGGGACCGGCATGAGCAGTTCTTC. It translates to CASSTPSRDRHEQFF.

The chain employs TRBV7-9 and TRBJ1-1, with D tentatively TRBD1 (5 bases). Deletions cut 1 base from V and 4 bases from J, with 13 bases between. The CDR3 loop spans 15 amino acids. Germline CDR1 reads SEHNR; CDR2 reads FQNEAQ (reference sequence). The CDR3 DNA reads as TGTGCCAGCAGCTTAGGCTGGGGCTTCGGCACTGAAGCTTTCTTT. This encodes CASSLGWGFGTEAFF.

This clone was found a few times. The CDR3 spells CASSPRDKRSGNTIYF. CDR3 sequence (DNA): TGTGCCAGTAGTCCTCGGGACAAACGCTCTGGAAACACCATATATTTT. The chain is built from TRBV19 and TRBJ1-3; maybe TRBD1 (6 bases). Germline loops: CDR1 LNHDA, CDR2 SQIVND (reference sequence). CDR3 size: 16 residues. V lost 5 bases, J lost 0 bases, and 14 bases lay in between.

The rearrangement joins TRBV28 to TRBJ2-1; TRBD2 aligns across 7 bases. CDR3 length: 17 amino acids. Germline V gene data show CDR1 as MDHEN and CDR2 as SYDVKM. The V and J ends lost 6 bases and 3 bases, in that order; junction bases with no gene match: 14. The CDR3 DNA reads TGTGCCAGCAGCCCCCTGGGAAGCGGGATTAACTACAATGAGCAGTTCTTC. It codes for CASSPLGSGINYNEQFF.

The table lists this clone with a count of one. The chain combines TRBV24-1 with TRBJ1-2; unclear D gene. With 3 bases removed from V and 2 bases from J, the gap between germline ends came to 6 bases. Germline values: CDR1 KGHDR, CDR2 SFDVKD. The CDR3 is 13 residues long. In nucleotides, the CDR3 is TGTGCCACCAGTGATGGAGGCAACTATGGCTACACCTTC. It codes for CATSDGGNYGYTF.

The V and J genes are TRBV7-9 and TRBJ1-5; D is unclear. The V end was cut by 5 bases, the J end by 0 bases, with 17 bases between. This CDR3 is built from 17 residues. The germline CDR1 and CDR2 sequences are SEHNR and FQNEAQ (reference sequence). The CDR3 DNA reads as TGTGCCAGCAGCCTAGATTACAGAAATTATAGCAATCAGCCCCAGCATTTT. Its protein product is CASSLDYRNYSNQPQHF.

V usage is TRBV28 and J usage is TRBJ1-6; D uncertain. Per the germline V gene, CDR1 is MDHEN and CDR2 is SYDVKM. The CDR3 sequence is 13 residues long. The V end was cut by 8 bases, the J end by 0 bases, with 5 bases between. This CDR3 is CASSSSYNSPLHF. In nucleotides, the CDR3 is TGTGCCAGCTCGAGCTCCTATAATTCACCCCTCCACTTT. The full variable domain, completed using reference TRBV28 and TRBJ1-6, is DVKVTQSSRYLVKRTGEKVFLECVQDMDHENMFWYRQDPGLGLRLIYFSYDVKMKEKGDIPEGYSVSREKKERFSLILESASTNQTSMYLCASSSSYNSPLHFGNGTRLTVT.

V gene TRBV2 combines with J gene TRBJ1-5, with TRBD1 matching 8 bases. Germline trimming cut 6 bases from V and 7 bases from J; bases unmatched to any gene: 5. CDR1 is SNHLY, CDR2 FYNNEI, per germline. The CDR3 is 13 residues long. CDR3 in amino acids: CASRRTGGQPQHF. The CDR3 region has the DNA TGTGCCAGCAGACGTACAGGGGGACAGCCCCAGCATTTT.

The chain is built from TRBV18 and TRBJ1-1; 8 nucleotides agree with TRBD1. Trimming cost V 3 bases and J 4 bases; bases outside gene matches: 7. The CDR3 contains 15 residues. Germline V lookup: CDR1 KGHSH, CDR2 LQKENI. Here the CDR3 reads CASSPRDRTGTEAFF. The CDR3 DNA is TGTGCCAGCTCACCGAGGGACAGGACAGGCACTGAAGCTTTCTTT.

The chain's CDR3 is CASNDRGQGNTEAFF. CDR3 nucleotide sequence: TGTGCCAGCAACGACAGGGGGCAGGGGAACACTGAAGCTTTCTTT. V gene TRBV7-9 combines with J gene TRBJ1-1; 10 bases are a match to TRBD1. The germline V gene encodes CDR1 SEHNR and CDR2 FQNEAQ (reference sequence). J lost 1 base, V lost 7 bases, and 6 bases had no gene match. The CDR3 contains 15 residues.

The V gene is TRBV5-1, the J gene TRBJ2-3, with a possible D match to TRBD1 (6 bases). The V and J ends lost 4 bases and 2 bases respectively, with 14 bases between them. This CDR3 spans 15 amino acids. Germline V gives CDR1 SGHRS, CDR2 YFSETQ. As DNA, the CDR3 is TGCGCCAGCAGCCCGAGGGGGAGAACCACAGATACGCAGTATTTT. Its translation: CASSPRGRTTDTQYF.

This chain uses TRBV29-1 with TRBJ2-7, with a tentative D call TRBD2 (5 bases). CDR3 length equals 11 residues. Germline V gene data show CDR1 as SQVTM and CDR2 as ANQGSEA. Trimming stripped 0 bases from V and 6 bases from J, with 6 bases between. The CDR3 nucleotides are TGCAGCGTTGAAGAAAGCGGCGAGCAGTACTTC. Amino acids: CSVEESGEQYF.

The chain uses TRBV28 and TRBJ2-7; TRBD2 agrees at 8 bases. V gave up 6 bases and J gave up 7 bases; unmatched junction bases: 11. CDR1 and CDR2 (germline): MDHEN, SYDVKM. This CDR3 spans 14 amino acids. The CDR3 region is CASRPGGVVGEQYF. The CDR3 coding sequence is TGTGCCAGCAGGCCCGGGGGGGTGGTAGGTGAGCAGTACTTC.

The gene calls are TRBV6-1 and TRBJ1-4; 7 bases agree with TRBD1. The trim removed 0 bases at V and 5 bases at J, leaving 6 bases unmatched. Germline CDR1 MNHNS, CDR2 SASEGT. The CDR3 extends over 16 amino acids. CDR3 nucleotides: TGTGCCAGCAGTGAAGCTGCAGGGGGTGGAAATGAAAAACTGTTTTTT. Translated: CASSEAAGGGNEKLFF.

The table lists this clone with a few counts. The gene calls are TRBV28 and TRBJ2-7, with a tentative D call TRBD2 (5 bases). The ends were cut back, 3 bases at V and 2 bases at J, with 20 bases in the middle. The length of the CDR3 is 17 residues. Germline lookup yields CDR1 MDHEN and CDR2 SYDVKM. The CDR3 DNA is TGTGCCAGCAGTTTCGCAGTCGGTGGGAGAGGTGCCTACGAGCAGTACTTC. It specifies CASSFAVGGRGAYEQYF.

The V gene is TRBV5-1, the J gene TRBJ2-7, with D uncertain. V lost 1 base, J lost 4 bases, and 9 bases lay in between. The CDR3 loop spans 13 amino acids. Germline V gene sequence: CDR1 SGHRS, CDR2 YFSETQ. CDR3 coding DNA: TGCGCCAGCAGCTTGACTCCCCGATACGAGCAGTACTTC. It yields the protein CASSLTPRYEQYF.

This chain joins TRBV19 and TRBJ1-1, with a tentative D call TRBD1 (6 bases). The germline V gene encodes CDR1 LNHDA and CDR2 SQIVND (reference sequence). The ends were cut back, 1 base at V and 3 bases at J, with 12 bases in the middle. The CDR3 is made up of 15 amino acids. The CDR3 region has the DNA TGTGCCAGTAGTATAGGCCTGGGGGCGGACACTGAAGCTTTCTTT. It encodes CASSIGLGADTEAFF.

In the case of this clone: The sample holds other DNA sequences that translate to the same CDR3. The rearrangement joins TRBV27 to TRBJ1-4; 8 bases map to TRBD1. Germline lookup yields CDR1 MNHEY and CDR2 SMNVEV (reference sequence). The CDR3 spans 14 residues. J was trimmed by 7 bases and V by 2 bases; bases with no gene match: 3. The CDR3 nucleotides are TGTGCCAGCAGTTTAGGCAGGGGGCGTGAAAAACTGTTTTTT. Translating gives CASSLGRGREKLFF.

This rearrangement joins TRBV5-6 to TRBJ1-2, with 10 bases fitting TRBD1. Looked up from germline, CDR1 is SGHDT and CDR2 is YYEEEE. The junction had 7 bases not matched to a gene; V was cut back by 4 bases and J by 1 base. The CDR3 is made up of 16 amino acids. The CDR3 here is CASSPPGTGVNYGYTF. For the CDR3, the DNA is TGTGCCAGCAGCCCCCCCGGGACAGGGGTTAACTATGGCTACACCTTC.

The gene calls are TRBV7-7 and TRBJ2-1; 7 bases map to TRBD1. The germline V gene has CDR1 SSHAT and CDR2 FNYEAQ (reference sequence). The CDR3 is 13 residues long. V was pared by 6 bases and J by 6 bases, with 5 bases of the junction left unmatched. The CDR3 protein is CASSSGQLNEQFF. The CDR3 DNA reads TGTGCCAGCAGTTCGGGACAGCTCAATGAGCAGTTCTTC.

Only one count was recorded for this clone. CDR3 loop: CASSLGPAYEQYF. CDR3 sequence (DNA): TGTGCCAGCAGCCTTGGGCCAGCCTACGAGCAGTACTTC. J is TRBJ2-7 and V is TRBV11-3; D is unresolved. This CDR3 spans 13 amino acids. Germline assignment: CDR1 SGHNT and CDR2 YENEEA. The V end lost 5 bases, the J end lost 2 bases, and 10 bases lay between the germline ends.

The chain recombines TRBV2 with TRBJ1-6; 9 bases agree with TRBD1. The CDR3 length is 15 residues. Germline assignment: CDR1 SNHLY and CDR2 FYNNEI. Trimming took 5 bases from V and 14 from J; bases not matched to a gene: 13. The CDR3 protein is CASSPTGTGTKALHF. CDR3 in DNA: TGTGCCAGCAGTCCAACCGGGACAGGGACCAAGGCCCTCCACTTT.

The rearrangement uses TRBV19 and TRBJ2-3, with D possibly being TRBD1 (5 bases). Germline values: CDR1 LNHDA, CDR2 SQIVND (reference sequence). The CDR3 loop spans 15 amino acids. Trimming removed 5 bases from V and 5 bases from J, with 17 bases in between. As DNA, the CDR3 is TGTGCCAGTAGTCTCAGGCAGGGTAGTGGAGATACGCAGTATTTT. Protein sequence: CASSLRQGSGDTQYF.

The CDR3 here is CASSDPGTSGGQGTQYF. The CDR3 DNA follows: TGTGCCAGTAGCGATCCAGGGACTAGCGGGGGCCAGGGGACCCAGTACTTC. The chain joins TRBV19 to TRBJ2-5; 14 nucleotides match TRBD2. There are 17 residues in the CDR3. The V gene's germline CDR1 is LNHDA and CDR2 SQIVND (reference sequence). The V gene end was trimmed by 6 bases and the J gene end by 7 bases; junction bases not matched to a gene: 13.

This chain uses TRBV28 with TRBJ1-2; possible D gene TRBD1, 6 bases. The ends were cut back, 7 bases at V and 4 bases at J, with 19 bases in the middle. This CDR3 is 15 amino acids long. CDR1 MDHEN and CDR2 SYDVKM come from the germline V gene. The CDR3 nucleotides read TGTGCCAGCACCATGGCTCAGGGACATACCTATGGCTACACCTTC. Translation gives CASTMAQGHTYGYTF.

The chain carries TRBV2 and TRBJ1-5; 7 nucleotides align to TRBD1. Germline CDR1 SNHLY, CDR2 FYNNEI. CDR3 length: 14 residues. J was trimmed by 3 bases and V by 3 bases; bases with no gene match: 2. The CDR3 sequence is CASSETGHNQPQHF. The CDR3 DNA follows: TGTGCCAGCAGTGAGACAGGGCACAATCAGCCCCAGCATTTT. Variable domain in full (rest from reference TRBV2 and TRBJ1-5): EPEVTQTPSHQVTQMGQEVILRCVPISNHLYFYWYRQILGQKVEFLVSFYNNEISEKSEIFDDQFSVERPDGSNFTLKIRSTKLEDSAMYFCASSETGHNQPQHFGDGTRLSIL.

This clone appeared a single time. The chain carries TRBV16 and TRBJ1-4; D unresolved. CDR1 and CDR2 from the germline V gene are KGHSY and FQNENV. V was trimmed by 4 bases and J by 8 bases, leaving 17 bases between them. This CDR3 has 15 residues. The CDR3 loop reads CASSRERVGLEKLFF. CDR3 in DNA: TGTGCCAGCAGCCGCGAGAGGGTTGGATTGGAAAAACTGTTTTTT.

The chain recombines TRBV2 with TRBJ2-7; 12 positions match TRBD2. From germline, CDR1 is SNHLY and CDR2 FYNNEI. Losses at the gene ends were 7 bases for V and 6 bases for J; bases not matched to a gene: 7. CDR3 length equals 14 residues. The CDR3 DNA reads TGTGCCAGCAACCTCGGACTAGCGGGAAGCGAGCAGTACTTC. Translated, it gives CASNLGLAGSEQYF.